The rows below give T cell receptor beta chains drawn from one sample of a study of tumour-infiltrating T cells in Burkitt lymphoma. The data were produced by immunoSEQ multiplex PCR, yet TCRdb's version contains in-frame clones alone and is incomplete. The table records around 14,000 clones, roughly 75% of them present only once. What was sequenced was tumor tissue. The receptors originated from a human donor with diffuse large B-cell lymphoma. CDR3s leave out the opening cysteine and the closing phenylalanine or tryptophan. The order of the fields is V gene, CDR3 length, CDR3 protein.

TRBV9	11	ASSAPFPNEQF
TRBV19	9	ASSIGLEAF
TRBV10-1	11	ASSSGLGNTIY
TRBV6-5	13	ASSYSSPVNTEAF
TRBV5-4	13	ASSKTGRRQETQY
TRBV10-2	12	ASLPQMSYNEQF
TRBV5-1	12	ASSEASGPNEQF
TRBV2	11	ASSPGPHTEAF
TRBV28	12	ASSLSGGSYEQY
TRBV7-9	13	ASSSWTALTGELF
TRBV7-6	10	ASSFTGYEQY
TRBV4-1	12	ASSQAPGGTEAF
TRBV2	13	ASKGQGNSNQPQH
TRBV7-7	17	ASSLCGDRVTIPSYEQY
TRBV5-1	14	ASSPQQGATGNTIY
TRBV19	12	ASSIRSGNAEAF
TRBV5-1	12	ASSPTEERTEAF
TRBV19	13	ASINGARSTGELF
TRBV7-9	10	ASSQHTDTQY
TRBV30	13	AWSVGQGAFQPQH
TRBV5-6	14	ASSPRGQHSNQPQH
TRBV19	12	ASSIWTTNYGYT
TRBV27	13	ASSLSAGTYQPQH
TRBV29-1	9	SVRWDTEAF
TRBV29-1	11	SVEESSTDTQY
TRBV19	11	ASSIGGPFEQY
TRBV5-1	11	ASSWDSYNEQF
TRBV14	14	ASSQSTASPFYGYT
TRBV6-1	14	ASSERDSWNSYEQY
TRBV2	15	ASSTHGRIKSGNTIY
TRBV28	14	ASSILGAGRVNEQF
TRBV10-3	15	AISESVGGPINQPQH
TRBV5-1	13	ASSLSGLQYNEQF
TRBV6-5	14	ASSYRRDRGGTEAF
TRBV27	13	ASSAFALAGNEQY
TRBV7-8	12	ASSPGTGVYEQY
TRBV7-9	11	ASTPGQNYGYT
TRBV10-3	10	AISGTEETQY
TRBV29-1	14	SVDGGTPGHTGELF
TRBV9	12	ASSVETGWTEAF
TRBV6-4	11	ASSDGVADTQY
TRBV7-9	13	ASSQAGVGTDTQY